The 4 T cell receptor beta chains below were found in one sample sequenced in a study of control samples from healthy donors and cancer patients. The method was immunoSEQ multiplex PCR; TCRdb's version includes in-frame clones alone and lacks a portion of them. In the table there are almost 95,000 clones, around nine tenths of which are singletons. Sequenced input: blood. Source of these receptors: a woman between 18 and 29 years old in good health.

V is TRBV18 and J is TRBJ1-5; D is ambiguous. V was clipped by 3 bases and J by 3 bases, with 15 bases between them. The CDR3 length is 16 residues. Per the germline V gene, CDR1 is KGHSH and CDR2 is LQKENI. The CDR3 DNA reads as TGTGCCAGCTCACCCGAGGACGGAGGCTTCAATCAGCCCCAGCATTTT. This encodes CASSPEDGGFNQPQHF.

The chain links TRBV5-1 to TRBJ2-1; maybe TRBD2 (5 bases). The CDR3 totals 14 residues. CDR1 SGHRS and CDR2 YFSETQ come from the germline V gene. V was pared by 4 bases and J by 0 bases, with 8 bases between. The CDR3 spells CASSAGHSYNEQFF. The CDR3 DNA reads TGCGCCAGCAGCGCGGGCCACTCCTACAATGAGCAGTTCTTC.

V usage is TRBV7-2 and J usage is TRBJ2-3; D is perhaps TRBD2 (7 bases). This CDR3 is built from 16 residues. V was shortened by 1 base and J by 5 bases, with 16 bases between the two germline ends. Per the germline V gene, CDR1 is SGHTA and CDR2 is FQGNSA. CDR3 coding DNA: TGTGCCAGCAGCTTAGGCGGAGGGAGGGGGTTAGATACGCAGTATTTT. The encoded protein is CASSLGGGRGLDTQYF. Filled out from reference TRBV7-2 and TRBJ2-3, the complete variable domain reads GAGVSQSPSNKVTEKGKDVELRCDPISGHTALYWYRQSLGQGLEFLIYFQGNSAPDKSGLPSDRFSAERTGGSVSTLTIQRTQQEDSAVYLCASSLGGGRGLDTQYFGPGTRLTVL.

The chain recombines TRBV6-1 with TRBJ1-2, with 9 bases identical to TRBD1. The V gene's germline CDR1 is MNHNS and CDR2 SASEGT. This CDR3 is built from 19 residues. The V segment lost 4 bases and the J segment 0 bases; nucleotides outside the gene matches: 15. The CDR3 coding sequence is TGTGCCAGCAGTGCCTACTACGACAGGGGGGACGAAACTAACTATGGCTACACCTTC. Translated: CASSAYYDRGDETNYGYTF.